This passage covers 27 T cell receptor beta chains from one sample sequenced in a study of OX40 agonist ivuxolimab in advanced cancers. TCRdb keeps only in-frame clones here, not all; method: immunoSEQ multiplex PCR. The data contain 55,000 to 85,000 clones, roughly 90% of them singletons. This sample comprised CD4+ or CD8+ T cells sorted from blood, obtained in a trial of the OX40 agonist ivuxolimab. The origin of the receptors is an adult with an advanced solid tumor such as melanoma, head and neck, liver or kidney cancer.

Note on this clone: One end of the junction fails to match germline, which may point to a read error. The V gene is TRBV7-7, the J gene TRBJ2-3; either TRBD1 or TRBD2 may supply D (5 bases each). This CDR3 has 14 residues. The germline gives CDR1 SSHAT, CDR2 FNYEAQ (reference sequence). DNA for the CDR3: TGTGCTAGCAGCATGGGGACCACCACAGATACGCAGTATTTT. Translating gives CASSMGTTTDTQYF.

The gene calls are TRBV5-1 and TRBJ1-6, with unresolved D. The germline CDR1 and CDR2 sequences are SGHRS and YFSETQ. The CDR3 is made up of 13 amino acids. Between the trimmed V and J ends, which lost 2 bases and 7 bases, there was a span of 7 bases. The DNA of the CDR3 is TGCGCCAGCAGCTTCTACGTCAATTCACCCCTCCACTTT. Translated: CASSFYVNSPLHF. Full variable domain (missing parts from reference TRBV5-1 and TRBJ1-6): KAGVTQTPRYLIKTRGQQVTLSCSPISGHRSVSWYQQTPGQGLQFLFEYFSETQRNKGNFPGRFSGRQFSNSRSEMNVSTLELGDSALYLCASSFYVNSPLHFGNGTRLTVT.

The CDR3 nucleotides read TGTGCCAGCAGCCCCGGGGGGGGCAGGGGGCTTTATGGCTACACCTTC. Translation gives CASSPGGGRGLYGYTF. The chain combines TRBV7-6 with TRBJ1-2; 8 bases line up with TRBD1. In germline, CDR1 is SGHVS, CDR2 FNYEAQ. Unmatched junction bases numbered 13, after V lost 5 bases and J lost 5 bases. The CDR3 consists of 16 residues.

The chain links TRBV7-6 to TRBJ2-1, with 10 bases identical to TRBD1. Germline CDR1 reads SGHVS; CDR2 reads FNYEAQ. Trimming took 4 bases from V and 6 from J; bases not matched to a gene: 6. This CDR3 region has 15 residues. Here the CDR3 reads CASSYRDRGSNEQFF. The CDR3 region has the DNA TGTGCCAGCAGCTACCGGGACAGGGGAAGCAATGAGCAGTTCTTC.

This clone has only one observation. The gene calls are TRBV6-5 and TRBJ2-5; 7 bases map to TRBD1. Germline V gene sequence: CDR1 MNHEY, CDR2 SVGAGI. The trim removed 7 bases at V and 2 bases at J, leaving 7 bases unmatched. The CDR3 runs 14 residues. CDR3 amino acids: CASKQGEVQETQYF. The CDR3 bases are TGTGCCAGCAAGCAGGGGGAAGTTCAAGAGACCCAGTACTTC.

The CDR3 nucleotides are TGTGCCAGCAGTTGGGGCGGGGTTAATCAGCCCCAGCATTTT. It translates to CASSWGGVNQPQHF. The chain recombines TRBV28 with TRBJ1-5; perhaps TRBD1 as D (5 bases). Germline-derived CDR1 and CDR2 are MDHEN and SYDVKM. The CDR3 is 14 amino acids. V was shortened by 4 bases and J by 4 bases, with 11 bases between the two germline ends.

The J gene is TRBJ2-7, the V gene TRBV20-1, with unresolved D. Germline CDR1 is DFQATT and CDR2 is SNEGSKA (reference sequence). The CDR3 loop spans 10 amino acids. The V gene lost 5 bases and the J gene lost 5 bases, with 7 bases spanning the gap. The chain's CDR3 is CSALGHEQYF. The CDR3 DNA follows: TGCAGTGCTCTTGGCCACGAGCAGTACTTC.

The chain uses TRBV7-2 and TRBJ2-4, with D hard to call. Germline CDR1 is SGHTA and CDR2 is FQGNSA. CDR3 length: 17 residues. V was trimmed by 5 bases and J by 5 bases, leaving 22 bases between them. The CDR3 spells CASSPQWATSSQNIQYF. CDR3 bases: TGTGCCAGCAGCCCCCAATGGGCGACCTCATCTCAAAACATTCAGTACTTC.

This clone has only one observation. The rearrangement links TRBV15 to TRBJ1-3; 8 nucleotides match TRBD1. Trimming cost V 3 bases and J 2 bases; bases outside gene matches: 3. The germline V gene has CDR1 LNHNV and CDR2 YYDKDF (reference sequence). This CDR3 contains 15 residues. Here the CDR3 reads CATSRDREAGNTIYF. The CDR3 nucleotides read TGTGCCACCAGCAGGGACAGGGAGGCTGGAAACACCATATATTTT.

The chain is built from TRBV10-2 and TRBJ1-5; the match to TRBD1 covers 7 bases. With 7 bases clipped from V and 2 bases from J, the junction kept 2 bases outside the gene matches. This CDR3 is built from 13 residues. Germline V gene lookup returns CDR1 WSHSY and CDR2 SAAADI. This chain's CDR3 is CASKGGGNQPQHF. In DNA form, the CDR3 reads TGCGCCAGCAAAGGGGGCGGCAATCAGCCCCAGCATTTT.

Of note for this clone: One junction end does not reproduce the germline sequence, and a read error may be involved. The genes are TRBV6-6 and TRBJ2-5; no firm D call. Germline V gene lookup returns CDR1 MNHNY and CDR2 SVGAGI (reference sequence). The CDR3 totals 13 residues. As DNA, the CDR3 is TGTGCCAGCTCCCGACGGAATCAAGATACCCAGTACTTC. It codes for CASSRRNQDTQYF.

This chain uses TRBV2 with TRBJ2-1, with 14 positions matching TRBD2. The J segment lost 9 bases and the V segment lost 4 bases, leaving 5 bases of the junction unmatched. The germline CDR1 and CDR2 sequences are SNHLY and FYNNEI. The length of the CDR3 is 15 residues. The CDR3 spells CASSGTSGGRGEQFF. The CDR3 coding sequence is TGTGCCAGCAGTGGGACTAGCGGGGGGCGAGGTGAGCAGTTCTTC.

This chain joins TRBV18 and TRBJ1-1; maybe TRBD1 (5 bases). CDR3 size: 15 residues. Germline lookup yields CDR1 KGHSH and CDR2 LQKENI. V was shortened by 2 bases and J by 4 bases, with 14 bases between the two germline ends. CDR3 DNA sequence: TGTGCCAGCTCACCAGGGGGGGTCCCGAGCACTGAAGCTTTCTTT. It encodes CASSPGGVPSTEAFF.

This sequence joins TRBV7-9 and TRBJ1-6; D is unresolved. The CDR3 loop spans 16 amino acids. Germline V gene data show CDR1 as SEHNR and CDR2 as FQNEAQ (reference sequence). V lost 0 bases to trimming and J lost 7 bases, with 13 bases between them. CDR3 coding DNA: TGTGCCAGCAGCTTAGCGTCCCGTGTCGGGAATTCACCCCTCCACTTT. Translating it yields CASSLASRVGNSPLHF.

This chain links TRBV28 with TRBJ2-2; 11 nucleotides match TRBD1. V lost 5 bases to trimming and J lost 6 bases; unmatched junction nucleotides: 8. Germline lookup yields CDR1 MDHEN and CDR2 SYDVKM. The CDR3 loop spans 16 amino acids. This CDR3 reads CASSLWTGGRSGELFF. The CDR3 region has the DNA TGTGCCAGCAGTCTGTGGACAGGGGGCCGGTCCGGGGAGCTGTTTTTT.

The genes are TRBV4-3 and TRBJ2-2, with 7 bases lining up with TRBD1. J was trimmed by 4 bases and V by 4 bases; bases with no gene match: 3. The germline CDR1 and CDR2 sequences are LGHNA and YSLEER. There are 14 residues in the CDR3. CDR3 residues: CASSRAGGTGELFF. The CDR3 DNA is TGCGCCAGCAGCCGCGCAGGGGGCACCGGGGAGCTGTTTTTT.

A few counts support this clone. The chain joins TRBV5-6 to TRBJ2-3, with TRBD1 matching over 9 bases. Trimming cost V 3 bases and J 3 bases; bases outside gene matches: 8. The CDR3 runs 16 residues. The V gene's germline CDR1 is SGHDT and CDR2 YYEEEE. The CDR3 loop is CASSSVQGALTDTQYF. CDR3 in DNA: TGTGCCAGCAGCTCGGTACAGGGGGCATTGACAGATACGCAGTATTTT.

Only one count was recorded for this clone. V and J are TRBV5-4 and TRBJ2-3, with 11 nucleotides matching TRBD2. Germline V lookup: CDR1 SGHNT, CDR2 YYREEE (reference sequence). V lost 9 bases, J lost 0 bases, and 15 bases stayed unmatched. The CDR3 covers 18 residues. In DNA, the CDR3 is TGTGCCACCAAACTAGCGGGGGTACCTCCCTCTAGCACAGATACGCAGTATTTT. Its translation is CATKLAGVPPSSTDTQYF.

The V and J genes are TRBV19 and TRBJ1-6, with a possible D match to TRBD1 (6 bases). The V end lost 3 bases, the J end lost 2 bases, and 8 bases lay between the germline ends. From germline, CDR1 is LNHDA and CDR2 SQIVND (reference sequence). The CDR3 extends over 15 amino acids. CDR3 sequence (DNA): TGTGCCAGTAGTATCCGGGACACCTATAATTCACCCCTCCACTTT. Translated: CASSIRDTYNSPLHF.

The CDR3 DNA is TGTGCCAGCTCACCACGGACAGGAGATCTCACAGATACGCAGTATTTT. It specifies CASSPRTGDLTDTQYF. The V and J genes are TRBV18 and TRBJ2-3, with TRBD1 matching 7 bases. The CDR3 is 16 residues long. V gave up 1 base and J gave up 2 bases; unmatched junction bases: 6. In germline, CDR1 is KGHSH, CDR2 LQKENI.

This clone was picked up a small number of times. One end of the junction varies from germline; a read error may be responsible. This chain links TRBV7-2 with TRBJ2-3, with 10 bases matching TRBD2. Germline V gene data show CDR1 as SGHTA and CDR2 as FQGNSA. The CDR3 sequence is 13 residues long. The CDR3, as DNA: TGTGCCAGCAGCTTAGCTGGTAGCGGGGGGTTTTGTTTT. It yields the protein CASSLAGSGGFCF.

The chain joins TRBV5-1 to TRBJ1-1; D perhaps matches TRBD1 (5 bases). Germline CDR1 reads SGHRS; CDR2 reads YFSETQ. Trimming shortened V by 4 bases and J by 11 bases, and 21 bases separated the two germline ends. The CDR3 consists of 14 residues. CDR3 region: CASSPERGGPPAFF. The CDR3 nucleotides read TGCGCCAGCAGCCCCGAGCGGGGGGGTCCGCCGGCTTTCTTT.

This clone was seen once. The chain joins TRBV27 to TRBJ2-3, with TRBD2 matching 10 bases. The germline gives CDR1 MNHEY, CDR2 SMNVEV (reference sequence). The ends lost 5 bases at V and 4 bases at J; junction bases unmatched: 9. The CDR3 contains 16 residues. The DNA of the CDR3 is TGTGCCAGCAGTCCCCCGGCTAGCGGGGGCGCAGATACGCAGTATTTT. This gives the protein CASSPPASGGADTQYF.

The gene calls are TRBV18 and TRBJ1-1; 11 bases align to TRBD1. Germline assignment: CDR1 KGHSH and CDR2 LQKENI. There are 14 residues in the CDR3. V shed 4 bases, J shed 11 bases, and the junction held 9 bases outside the gene matches. CDR3 DNA: TGTGCCAGCTCACTGACCGGGACAGGGGGTACGGCTTTCTTT. This sequence encodes CASSLTGTGGTAFF.

The rearrangement links TRBV10-3 to TRBJ2-2; 9 bases line up with TRBD1. J was trimmed by 4 bases and V by 0 bases; bases with no gene match: 6. Germline CDR1 is ENHRY and CDR2 is SYGVKD. The CDR3 extends over 17 amino acids. The CDR3 DNA sequence: TGTGCCATCAGTGAGTCACAGGGGGCGACGGGCACCGGGGAGCTGTTTTTT. It codes for CAISESQGATGTGELFF.

As to this clone: Germline is not matched at one junction end, which may reflect a read error. The chain couples TRBV9 to TRBJ2-3; possible D gene TRBD2, 5 bases. This CDR3 is built from 13 residues. Germline CDR1 SGDLS, CDR2 YYNGEE. The chain's CDR3 is CAGSARDTDTQYF. The CDR3 region has the DNA TGTGCCGGCAGCGCCCGGGACACAGATACGCAGTATTTT.

J is TRBJ1-6 and V is TRBV4-2; D gene unclear. V shed 0 bases and J shed 10 bases, with 10 bases lying between them. The CDR3 extends over 14 amino acids. The V gene's germline CDR1 is LGHNA and CDR2 YNFKEQ. The CDR3 region has the DNA TGTGCCAGCAGCCAAGAAATTCTATCCTCACCCCTCCACTTT. Protein: CASSQEILSSPLHF.